This T cell receptor (beta chain) was observed in a study of blood T cell repertoires in COVID-19. Study in general: From the United States, Italy and Spain came samples of acute and convalescent COVID-19. The analysed material was cDNA or gDNA that came from T cells, B-cell-depleted T cells, or PBMCs.

The CDR3 consists of 13 residues. Trimming removed 1 base at V and 5 bases at J, with 8 bases between. Original processing methods: Estimates of nucleated cell counts were drawn from the amplification of reference gene primers. The table came from immunoSEQ multiplex PCR; TCRdb's copy has only in-frame clones and leaves some out. The DNA gave D and trimming, while V, J and clone size come from that table. The table lists 210,000 or so clones, roughly 87% of them singletons. The material sequenced was peripheral blood. The rearrangement uses TRBV12-3 or TRBV12-4 and TRBJ1-2, with a tentative D call TRBD1 (5 bases). The clonotype comes from a man between 35 and 55 years old with active or convalescent COVID-19. CDR3 in DNA: TGTGCCAGCAGTTTAGGACAGTTATATGGCTACACCTTC. Translating gives CASSLGQLYGYTF.